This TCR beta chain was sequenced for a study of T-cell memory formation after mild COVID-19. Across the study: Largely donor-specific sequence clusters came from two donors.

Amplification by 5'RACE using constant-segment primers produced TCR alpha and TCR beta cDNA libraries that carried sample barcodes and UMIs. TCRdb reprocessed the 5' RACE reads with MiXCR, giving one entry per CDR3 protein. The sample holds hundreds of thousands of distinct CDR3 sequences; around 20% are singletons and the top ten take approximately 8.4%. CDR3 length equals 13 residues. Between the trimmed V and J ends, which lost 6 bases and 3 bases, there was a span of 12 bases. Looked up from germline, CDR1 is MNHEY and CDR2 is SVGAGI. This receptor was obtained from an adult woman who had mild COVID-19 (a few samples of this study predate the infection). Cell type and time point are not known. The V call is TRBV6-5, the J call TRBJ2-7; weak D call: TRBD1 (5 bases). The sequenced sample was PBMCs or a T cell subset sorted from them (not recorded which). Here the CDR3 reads CASRGRVRYEQYF. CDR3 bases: TGTGCCAGCAGGGGCAGGGTGCGCTACGAGCAGTACTTC.